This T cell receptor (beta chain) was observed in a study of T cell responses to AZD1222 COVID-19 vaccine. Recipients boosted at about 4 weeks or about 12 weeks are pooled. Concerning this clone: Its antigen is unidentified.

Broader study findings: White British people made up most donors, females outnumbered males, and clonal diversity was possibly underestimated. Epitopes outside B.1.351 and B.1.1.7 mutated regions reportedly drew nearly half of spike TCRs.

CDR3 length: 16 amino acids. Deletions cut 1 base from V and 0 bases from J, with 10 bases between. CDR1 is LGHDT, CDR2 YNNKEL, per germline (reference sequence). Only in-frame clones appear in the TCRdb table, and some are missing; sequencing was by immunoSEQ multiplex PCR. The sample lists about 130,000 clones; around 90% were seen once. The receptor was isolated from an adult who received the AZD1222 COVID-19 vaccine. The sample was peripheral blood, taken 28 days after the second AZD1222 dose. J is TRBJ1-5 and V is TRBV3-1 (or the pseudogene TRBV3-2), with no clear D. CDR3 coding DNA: TGTGCCAGCAGCCAAGGGACGGGATATAGCAATCAGCCCCAGCATTTT. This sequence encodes CASSQGTGYSNQPQHF.